This T cell receptor (beta chain) was documented in a study of response to subunit inactivated influenza vaccine. The study, taken as a whole, reports: New T cells are recruited in small numbers by each seasonal influenza vaccination, according to the authors' suggestion.

This clonotype was counted only a few times. No antigen is known for it. The CDR3 spans 14 residues. CDR1 is ENHRY and CDR2 is SYGVKD in the germline V gene. V gave up 2 bases and J gave up 6 bases; unmatched junction bases: 2. In TCRdb, the RT-PCR reads were re-called with MiXCR into one record per CDR3 protein. Seen here are fewer than 600,000 distinct CDR3 sequences, 6.5% to 8% observed once, and the top ten hold under 15%. Sequenced material: PBMCs from blood, taken around 25 months after vaccination. The chain recombines TRBV10-3 with TRBJ1-2; 11 positions match TRBD1. The source of this sequence is a man between 50 and 70 years old who received an inactivated influenza vaccine. This CDR3 reads CAISEGQGADGYTF. The CDR3 nucleotides are TGTGCCATCAGTGAGGGACAGGGGGCGGATGGCTACACCTTC.